A selection of T cell receptor beta chains follows, all from one sample in a study of blood T cell repertoires in COVID-19. Measured with immunoSEQ multiplex PCR; TCRdb has only the in-frame clones, and not every one. This sample has 200,000 to 250,000 clones; about 90% occur once, and the top ten carry approximately 12%. Material: peripheral blood. The origin of the receptors is a woman younger than 30 who had recovered from COVID-19. Each CDR3 is given with its conserved first and last residue. The order of the fields is D gene, V gene, J gene, clone size, CDR3 DNA, CDR3 protein. A D gene is named only where the DNA matches it firmly. Clone size, where shown, is once, few, many, or a class for clones that have expanded.

D gene: TRBD2; V gene: TRBV10-1; J gene: TRBJ2-3; clone size: -; CDR3 DNA: TGCGCCAGCAGTGCCAGCGGGAGGGCCCGAGATACGCAGTATTTT; CDR3 protein: CASSASGRARDTQYF
D gene: TRBD2; V gene: TRBV9; J gene: TRBJ2-1; clone size: -; CDR3 DNA: TGTGCCAGCAGAAACACGGGAGGCAATGAGCAGTTCTTC; CDR3 protein: CASRNTGGNEQFF
D gene: TRBD1; V gene: TRBV5-8; J gene: TRBJ1-2; clone size: -; CDR3 DNA: TGTGCCAGGGGAAGCGACCGGGACAGCTTCTATGGCTACACCTTC; CDR3 protein: CARGSDRDSFYGYTF
D gene: TRBD2; V gene: TRBV7-2; J gene: TRBJ2-1; clone size: -; CDR3 DNA: TGTGCCAGCAGCTTGAAGCGGGAGAGCTACAATGAGCAGTTCTTC; CDR3 protein: CASSLKRESYNEQFF
D gene: TRBD2; V gene: TRBV7-2; J gene: TRBJ2-1; clone size: -; CDR3 DNA: TGTGCCAGCAGCCACCGTGGCGGGAGGGCCGATCTTTTGGAACAGTTCTTC; CDR3 protein: CASSHRGGRADLLEQFF
D gene: TRBD1; V gene: TRBV19; J gene: TRBJ1-4; clone size: -; CDR3 DNA: TGTGCCAGTACCTGGAGGACAGGAAGTGATGAAAAACTGTTTTTT; CDR3 protein: CASTWRTGSDEKLFF
D gene: TRBD2; V gene: TRBV3-1/TRBV3-2; J gene: TRBJ2-7; clone size: -; CDR3 DNA: TGTGCCAGCAGCCCAGGGACTAGCGGGCTTTACGAGCAGTACTTC; CDR3 protein: CASSPGTSGLYEQYF
D gene: -; V gene: TRBV7-2; J gene: TRBJ2-2; clone size: -; CDR3 DNA: TGTGCCAGCAGCCAAGGGAGGGGGTCCGGGGAGCTGTTTTTT; CDR3 protein: CASSQGRGSGELFF
D gene: -; V gene: TRBV25-1; J gene: TRBJ1-2; clone size: -; CDR3 DNA: TGTGCCAGCAGTGACACGAGGAGGAGGGGGGGAAACTATGGCTACACCTTC; CDR3 protein: CASSDTRRRGGNYGYTF
D gene: TRBD1; V gene: TRBV5-1; J gene: TRBJ1-1; clone size: -; CDR3 DNA: TGCGCCAGCAGCTTGGCGTGGCAGGGGGTAGAAGCTTTCTTT; CDR3 protein: CASSLAWQGVEAFF
D gene: -; V gene: TRBV5-5; J gene: TRBJ1-2; clone size: -; CDR3 DNA: TGTGCCAGCAGCCGAGGTAATTACTATGGCTACACCTTC; CDR3 protein: CASSRGNYYGYTF
D gene: -; V gene: TRBV7-9; J gene: TRBJ2-5; clone size: -; CDR3 DNA: TGTGCCAGCAGCTTATTTTTTACGGGGTTGGAGACCCAGTACTTC; CDR3 protein: CASSLFFTGLETQYF
D gene: TRBD1; V gene: TRBV4-1; J gene: TRBJ1-3; clone size: -; CDR3 DNA: TGCGCCAGCAGCCAGGACAGGGGGACTGGAAACACCATATATTTT; CDR3 protein: CASSQDRGTGNTIYF
D gene: -; V gene: TRBV19; J gene: TRBJ2-7; clone size: -; CDR3 DNA: TGTGCCAGTAGTGCGGACTCTTACTACTACGAGCAGTACTTC; CDR3 protein: CASSADSYYYEQYF
D gene: TRBD1; V gene: TRBV7-3; J gene: TRBJ2-1; clone size: -; CDR3 DNA: TGTGCCAGCAGCTTAAAGTTCGAGCTCGAAGGGGGCTCCAATGAGCAGTTCTTC; CDR3 protein: CASSLKFELEGGSNEQFF
D gene: -; V gene: TRBV5-1; J gene: TRBJ2-3; clone size: once; CDR3 DNA: TGCGCCAGCAGCCAACGAAGGACAGTCACGAGCCAATTCACAGATACGCAGTATTTT; CDR3 protein: CASSQRRTVTSQFTDTQYF
D gene: TRBD1; V gene: TRBV7-9; J gene: TRBJ2-1; clone size: -; CDR3 DNA: TGTGCCGGGACAGCCGGAAATGAGCAGTTCTTC; CDR3 protein: CAGTAGNEQFF
D gene: -; V gene: TRBV27; J gene: TRBJ1-6; clone size: -; CDR3 DNA: TGTGCCAGCAGCCGAGGACAGTCACCCCTCCACTTT; CDR3 protein: CASSRGQSPLHF
D gene: -; V gene: TRBV5-5; J gene: TRBJ2-1; clone size: once; CDR3 DNA: TGTGCCAGCAGCTTGGGACCTCAAATGGCCCGGAGCTACAATGAGCAGTTCTTC; CDR3 protein: CASSLGPQMARSYNEQFF
D gene: TRBD1; V gene: TRBV7-9; J gene: TRBJ2-2; clone size: -; CDR3 DNA: TGTGCCAGCAGCTTATTTCGAGGGACAGGGCCGGCCGGGGAGCTGTTTTTT; CDR3 protein: CASSLFRGTGPAGELFF
D gene: -; V gene: TRBV25-1; J gene: TRBJ1-1; clone size: -; CDR3 DNA: TGTGCCAGCAGTGAATCTTGGAGGGGACGGGCCACTGAAGCTTTCTTT; CDR3 protein: CASSESWRGRATEAFF
D gene: -; V gene: TRBV5-6; J gene: TRBJ1-1; clone size: -; CDR3 DNA: TGTGCCAGCAGCTTGGCATACAGGAGCACTGAAGCTTTCTTT; CDR3 protein: CASSLAYRSTEAFF
D gene: -; V gene: TRBV20-1; J gene: TRBJ2-3; clone size: -; CDR3 DNA: TGCAGTGCTAGTGTTCGGCTCGGGGATAGCACAGATACGCAGTATTTT; CDR3 protein: CSASVRLGDSTDTQYF
D gene: -; V gene: TRBV18; J gene: TRBJ1-1; clone size: -; CDR3 DNA: TGTGCCAGCTCACCACGGGGGCAGATGAACACTGAAGCTTTCTTT; CDR3 protein: CASSPRGQMNTEAFF
D gene: -; V gene: TRBV6-2/TRBV6-3; J gene: TRBJ2-6; clone size: -; CDR3 DNA: TGTGCCAGCAGTTTACAGTACACTGGGGCCAACGTCCTGACTTTC; CDR3 protein: CASSLQYTGANVLTF
D gene: -; V gene: TRBV12-5; J gene: TRBJ2-1; clone size: few; CDR3 DNA: TGTGCTAGTGGTTTGACACAAGGACCGGGGATCTACAATGAGCAGTTCTTC; CDR3 protein: CASGLTQGPGIYNEQFF
D gene: TRBD1; V gene: TRBV11-2; J gene: TRBJ2-1; clone size: -; CDR3 DNA: TGTGCCAGCAGCCCGGACAGGCCTTCGTACAATGAGCAGTTCTTC; CDR3 protein: CASSPDRPSYNEQFF
D gene: -; V gene: TRBV19; J gene: TRBJ2-3; clone size: few; CDR3 DNA: TGTGCCAGTAGTAGACGACAGGCTACCACAGCTACGCAGTATTTT; CDR3 protein: CASSRRQATTATQYF
D gene: TRBD2; V gene: TRBV27; J gene: TRBJ2-7; clone size: -; CDR3 DNA: TGTGCCAGCAGCCGAACACTAGCGGGAGGGGTCTACGAGCAGTACTTC; CDR3 protein: CASSRTLAGGVYEQYF
D gene: -; V gene: TRBV6-5; J gene: TRBJ1-6; clone size: -; CDR3 DNA: TGTGCCAGCAGTACTGAGACAGGCCGCTCTTTTTCCCTCCACTTT; CDR3 protein: CASSTETGRSFSLHF
D gene: TRBD2; V gene: TRBV27; J gene: TRBJ2-2; clone size: -; CDR3 DNA: TGTGCCAGCAGTTCCTACATGACTAGCGGGAGGATGAACACCGGGGAGCTGTTTTTT; CDR3 protein: CASSSYMTSGRMNTGELFF
D gene: -; V gene: TRBV3-1/TRBV3-2; J gene: TRBJ1-2; clone size: -; CDR3 DNA: TGTGCCAGCAGCGGGGGCGACTATGGCTACACCTTC; CDR3 protein: CASSGGDYGYTF
D gene: -; V gene: TRBV18; J gene: TRBJ1-1; clone size: -; CDR3 DNA: TGTGCCAGCTCCCGGGAAACAGCGTTGGCTTTCTTT; CDR3 protein: CASSRETALAFF
D gene: TRBD2; V gene: TRBV3-1/TRBV3-2; J gene: TRBJ2-1; clone size: -; CDR3 DNA: TGTGCCAGCAGCCCCCGTCTAGCGGGGCCCTACAATGAGCAGTTCTTC; CDR3 protein: CASSPRLAGPYNEQFF
D gene: -; V gene: TRBV12-3/TRBV12-4; J gene: TRBJ2-1; clone size: few; CDR3 DNA: TGTGCCAGCAGTTCGCGGGGTGAGCAGTTCTTC; CDR3 protein: CASSSRGEQFF
D gene: -; V gene: TRBV19; J gene: TRBJ2-7; clone size: -; CDR3 DNA: TGTGCCAGTATGCGGGACCCCGCATCGCACGAGCAGTACTTC; CDR3 protein: CASMRDPASHEQYF
D gene: -; V gene: TRBV19; J gene: TRBJ2-1; clone size: -; CDR3 DNA: TGTGCCAGTAGTCTCCCGGAGCGGAATGAGCAGTTCTTC; CDR3 protein: CASSLPERNEQFF
D gene: -; V gene: TRBV30; J gene: TRBJ2-7; clone size: -; CDR3 DNA: TGTGCCTGGAGTCCAGGCAGGTCCTACGAGCAGTACTTC; CDR3 protein: CAWSPGRSYEQYF
D gene: TRBD1; V gene: TRBV29-1; J gene: TRBJ2-1; clone size: once; CDR3 DNA: TGCAGCGTTGAGGGACAGGGCGACTACAATGAGCAGTTCTTC; CDR3 protein: CSVEGQGDYNEQFF
D gene: TRBD2; V gene: TRBV4-1; J gene: TRBJ2-5; clone size: -; CDR3 DNA: TGCGCCAGCAGCCAAGGTGAAGCTAGCGGGGCTCAAGAGACCCAGTACTTC; CDR3 protein: CASSQGEASGAQETQYF
D gene: -; V gene: TRBV19; J gene: TRBJ2-3; clone size: -; CDR3 DNA: TGTGCCACGGTCTGGTCAAATACGCAGTATTTT; CDR3 protein: CATVWSNTQYF
D gene: -; V gene: TRBV19; J gene: TRBJ1-5; clone size: few; CDR3 DNA: TGTGCCAGTAGTATCCCAGACTTATATCAGCCCCAGCATTTT; CDR3 protein: CASSIPDLYQPQHF
D gene: TRBD1; V gene: TRBV4-1; J gene: TRBJ2-1; clone size: few; CDR3 DNA: TGCGCCAGCAGCCAGTCCCCCCGGGACAGGGTGTCGATTGAGCAGTTCTTC; CDR3 protein: CASSQSPRDRVSIEQFF
D gene: -; V gene: TRBV5-4; J gene: TRBJ2-4; clone size: -; CDR3 DNA: TGTGCCAGCAGCTTTGAGGTTGGCAGGGCTCGCACCAAAAACATTCAGTACTTC; CDR3 protein: CASSFEVGRARTKNIQYF
D gene: TRBD1; V gene: TRBV7-3; J gene: TRBJ2-1; clone size: -; CDR3 DNA: TGTGCCAGCAGCTCCCGGGACAGGGGTAACAATGAGCAGTTCTTC; CDR3 protein: CASSSRDRGNNEQFF
D gene: TRBD2; V gene: TRBV30; J gene: TRBJ2-7; clone size: -; CDR3 DNA: TGTGCCTGGAGTCCGGGAGGGCACGAGCAGTACTTC; CDR3 protein: CAWSPGGHEQYF
D gene: TRBD1; V gene: TRBV6-2/TRBV6-3; J gene: TRBJ2-1; clone size: -; CDR3 DNA: TGTGCCAGCAGTTGGTGGACAGGGGGTTCTTCGGATGAGCAGTTCTTC; CDR3 protein: CASSWWTGGSSDEQFF
D gene: -; V gene: TRBV21-1; J gene: TRBJ2-3; clone size: -; CDR3 DNA: TGTGCCAGCAGCGAGCGGGACAGCACAGATACGCAGTATTTT; CDR3 protein: CASSERDSTDTQYF
D gene: -; V gene: TRBV9; J gene: TRBJ2-7; clone size: -; CDR3 DNA: TGTGCCAGCAGCAAAACTCTAGCTCCTCCCGGGAACGAGCAGTACTTC; CDR3 protein: CASSKTLAPPGNEQYF
D gene: TRBD2; V gene: TRBV7-2; J gene: TRBJ2-7; clone size: -; CDR3 DNA: TGTGCCAGCGGGGCGGGAGGCTCCTACGAGCAGTACTTC; CDR3 protein: CASGAGGSYEQYF
D gene: -; V gene: TRBV3-1/TRBV3-2; J gene: TRBJ2-7; clone size: -; CDR3 DNA: TGTGCCAGCACCCCCGGGCAGGGGAGTTACGAGCAGTACTTC; CDR3 protein: CASTPGQGSYEQYF
D gene: -; V gene: TRBV28; J gene: TRBJ1-5; clone size: -; CDR3 DNA: TGTGCCAGCTCTTGGTCCGGGTTCAATCAGCCCCAGCATTTT; CDR3 protein: CASSWSGFNQPQHF
D gene: -; V gene: TRBV2; J gene: TRBJ2-1; clone size: -; CDR3 DNA: TGTGCCAGCAATTTTTTGAACATGTTCTCCTACAATGAGCAGTTCTTC; CDR3 protein: CASNFLNMFSYNEQFF
D gene: -; V gene: TRBV24-1; J gene: TRBJ2-3; clone size: -; CDR3 DNA: TGTGCCACCAGTGATTTGCAAGATACGCAGTATTTT; CDR3 protein: CATSDLQDTQYF
D gene: TRBD1; V gene: TRBV2; J gene: TRBJ1-5; clone size: -; CDR3 DNA: TGTGCCAGCAGTGAAGCGAAGGACAGGGGCAATCAGCCCCAGCATTTT; CDR3 protein: CASSEAKDRGNQPQHF
D gene: TRBD2; V gene: TRBV25-1; J gene: TRBJ2-1; clone size: -; CDR3 DNA: TGTGCCAGCAGTCGACCTTCTAGCGGGAGCTACAATGAGCAGTTCTTC; CDR3 protein: CASSRPSSGSYNEQFF